This T cell receptor (beta chain) was identified in a study of blood T cells in healthy people across ages. Sample-barcoded 5' priming and a J-beta primer mix drove a second PCR of roughly 7 to 11 cycles. CDR3-containing paired-end reads numbered at least 2.5 million in each sample. TCRdb itself ran the 5' RACE reads through MiXCR, one entry per CDR3 protein. Altogether 1.5 million to 2 million distinct CDR3 sequences are present, approximately 28% being singletons, with the ten largest covering 6.5% to 8.5%. This clonotype has more than one count but fewer than ten. Its antigen is as yet unknown. General study results and limits: Fewer expanded clones and more diversity marked long-lived versus aged donors.

The germline gives CDR1 SGDLS, CDR2 YYNGEE. V was pared by 0 bases and J by 0 bases, with 10 bases between. The CDR3 is 16 residues long. This chain links TRBV9 with TRBJ2-1; a possible D gene is TRBD2 (7 bases). The sample consisted of blood. The TCR comes from a young woman in good health. CDR3 region: CASSVVGGASYNEQFF. CDR3 DNA: TGTGCCAGCAGCGTAGTGGGGGGGGCCTCCTACAATGAGCAGTTCTTC.